What follows is one T cell receptor beta chain and its context. As yet, its antigen is unknown. Profiling relied on immunoSEQ multiplex PCR, and the TCRdb table lists in-frame clones only, not all of them. The table records tens of thousands of clones, more than 85% of them present only once. Time point given: week 11, during vaccination. All doses held 300 ug of mutant IDH1 20-mer peptide, with topical imiquimod. This sample stems from a study of a mutant IDH1 vaccine in newly diagnosed glioma. Whole-study context: Before enrollment, the patients had been treated with radiotherapy alone, temozolomide alone, or both together. Most of them had received both.

Germline V CDR1 and CDR2: MDHEN, SYDVKM. V shed 2 bases and J shed 7 bases, with 9 bases lying between them. The CDR3 is made up of 14 amino acids. The rearrangement uses TRBV28 and TRBJ1-6; perhaps TRBD1 as D (6 bases). The sequence derives from a man aged 45-65 years with glioma. The sequencing used PBMCs, collected from a glioma patient whose treatment included an IDH1 peptide vaccine. The CDR3 sequence: CASSLRRGNSPLHF. The CDR3 region has the DNA TGTGCCAGCAGTTTACGTAGGGGGAATTCACCCCTCCACTTT.